This TCR beta chain was observed in a study of response to subunit inactivated influenza vaccine. Concerning this clonotype: The antigen is not known.

TCRdb reanalysed the RT-PCR reads using MiXCR and keeps one entry per CDR3 protein. The data hold around 250,000 distinct CDR3 sequences, with 12% observed a single time. General study results and limits: The authors put forward the suggestion that each seasonal influenza vaccination may bring in only a limited number of new T cells.

V lost 3 bases, J lost 7 bases, and 11 bases stayed unmatched. The CDR3 extends over 15 amino acids. Germline CDR1 SGHAT, CDR2 FQNNGV. The chain has TRBV11-2 and TRBJ2-7; 8 nucleotides line up with TRBD2. Sequencing used non-naive T cells sorted from PBMCs, obtained 14 to 15 days before vaccination. The TCR was taken from a man in his fifties or sixties who received an inactivated influenza vaccine. The DNA of the CDR3 is TGTGCCAGCAGCTTGGCAGCGGGGGCCTTTAGTGAGCAGTACTTC. It encodes CASSLAAGAFSEQYF.